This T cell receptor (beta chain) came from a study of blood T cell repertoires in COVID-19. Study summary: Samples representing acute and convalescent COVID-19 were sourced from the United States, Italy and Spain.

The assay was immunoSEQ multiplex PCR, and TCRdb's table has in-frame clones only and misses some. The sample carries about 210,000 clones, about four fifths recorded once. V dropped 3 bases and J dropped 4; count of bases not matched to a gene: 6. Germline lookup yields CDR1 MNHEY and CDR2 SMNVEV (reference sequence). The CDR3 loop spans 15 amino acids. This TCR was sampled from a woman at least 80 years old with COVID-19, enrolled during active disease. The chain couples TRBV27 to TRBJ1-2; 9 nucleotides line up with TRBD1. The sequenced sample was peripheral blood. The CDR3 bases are TGTGCCAGCAGTTTGGCCGCGACAGGGGGCTATGGCTACACCTTC. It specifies CASSLAATGGYGYTF.